This T cell receptor beta chain is drawn from a study of cytotoxic CD8 clonotypes in ibrutinib-treated CLL. At the level of the study: After a median of about 70 months, 14 patients stayed remitted and some 12 progressed; responses had been partial in roughly 25 and complete in 2. The response samples were taken once patients had been treated for a median of around eleven months, range 6 to 36. Study-wide findings and caveats: Measured clonality at baseline was greater than in age-matched healthy donors and tracked with circulating CD8+ T-cell counts.

Remarks on this clone: Antigen: not known.

Some clones are missing from TCRdb's copy, which holds only in-frame ones; the method was immunoSEQ multiplex PCR. The sample consists of 120,000 to 150,000 clones, approximately 89% of them appearing once. V was trimmed by 6 bases and J by 0 bases, leaving 9 bases between them. Germline V gives CDR1 MNHEY, CDR2 SVGAGI. There are 14 residues in the CDR3. The chain has TRBV6-5 and TRBJ1-3, with D tentatively TRBD1 (6 bases). The source was PBMCs, collected after 12 months of ibrutinib treatment. The sequence was collected from a human donor with chronic lymphocytic leukemia. This CDR3 reads CASRWTVSGNTIYF. In DNA, the CDR3 is TGTGCCAGCAGGTGGACAGTCTCTGGAAACACCATATATTTT.